This TCR beta chain was obtained from a study of CD4 T cells in relation to SARS-CoV-2 and coronaviruses. Findings and limits, study-wide: Each donor contributed either pre-pandemic or post-infection samples, not both.

CDR3 size: 14 residues. Germline V gene lookup returns CDR1 PRHDT and CDR2 FYEKMQ (reference sequence). The V end was cut by 0 bases, the J end by 3 bases, with 7 bases between. The method was immunoSEQ multiplex PCR; TCRdb's version includes in-frame clones alone and lacks a portion of them. The sample shows tens of thousands of clones, less than 80% of them seen only once. CD4+ T cells from unexposed donors were obtained before the COVID-19 pandemic (2011-2018). Isolation of CD4+ T cells took place after less than twelve days in culture. Cells permitting, SARS-CoV-2 S/N and four cold-coronavirus spikes were tested on unexposed-donor CD4+ T cells. Remarks on this clone: Its antigen remains unidentified.

This TCR was recovered from a human donor in good health. The sequenced material came from CD4+ T cells from PBMCs, cultured in vitro. The rearrangement links TRBV13 to TRBJ2-3; D unclear. The CDR3 is CASSLGQGTDTQYF. The CDR3 DNA is TGTGCCAGCAGCTTAGGTCAAGGGACAGATACGCAGTATTTT. Full variable domain (remainder filled in from reference TRBV13 and TRBJ2-3): AAGVIQSPRHLIKEKRETATLKCYPIPRHDTVYWYQQGPGQDPQFLISFYEKMQSDKGSIPDRFSAQQFSDYHSELNMSSLELGDSALYFCASSLGQGTDTQYFGPGTRLTVL.